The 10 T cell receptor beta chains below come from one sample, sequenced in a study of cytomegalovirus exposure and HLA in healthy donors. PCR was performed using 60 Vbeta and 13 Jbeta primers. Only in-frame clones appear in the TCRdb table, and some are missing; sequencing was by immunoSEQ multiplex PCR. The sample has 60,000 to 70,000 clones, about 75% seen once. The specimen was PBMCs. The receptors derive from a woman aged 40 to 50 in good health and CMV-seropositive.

The CDR3 DNA follows: TGTGCCAGCAGCCATGAGTGGGGCGACGAGCAGTACTTC. It encodes CASSHEWGDEQYF. The chain carries TRBV14 and TRBJ2-7, with D perhaps matching TRBD1 (5 bases). The germline gives CDR1 SGHDN, CDR2 FVKESK. V lost 3 bases to trimming and J lost 5 bases, with 11 bases between them. The CDR3 totals 13 residues.

The CDR3 nucleotides are TGTGCCAGCTCACCGGACAGGGGGCACTCTGGAAACACCATATATTTT. It is translated as CASSPDRGHSGNTIYF. This chain links TRBV18 with TRBJ1-3; 11 positions agree with TRBD1. CDR3 size: 16 residues. V gave up 3 bases and J gave up 0 bases; unmatched junction bases: 1. Germline V gene lookup returns CDR1 KGHSH and CDR2 LQKENI.

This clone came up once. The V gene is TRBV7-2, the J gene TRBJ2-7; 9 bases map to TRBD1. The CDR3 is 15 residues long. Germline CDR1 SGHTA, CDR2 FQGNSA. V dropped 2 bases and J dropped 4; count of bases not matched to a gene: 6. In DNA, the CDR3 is TGTGCCAGCAGCTTAAGTGGACAGGGGTTGTACGAGCAGTACTTC. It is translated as CASSLSGQGLYEQYF.

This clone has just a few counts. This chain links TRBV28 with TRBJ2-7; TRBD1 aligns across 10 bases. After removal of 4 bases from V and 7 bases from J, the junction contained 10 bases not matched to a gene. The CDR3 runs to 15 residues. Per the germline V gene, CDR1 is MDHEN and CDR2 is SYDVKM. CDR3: CASSYGDRGGGEQYF. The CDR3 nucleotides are TGTGCCAGCAGTTACGGGGACAGGGGCGGAGGGGAGCAGTACTTC. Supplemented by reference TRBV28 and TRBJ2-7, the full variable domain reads DVKVTQSSRYLVKRTGEKVFLECVQDMDHENMFWYRQDPGLGLRLIYFSYDVKMKEKGDIPEGYSVSREKKERFSLILESASTNQTSMYLCASSYGDRGGGEQYFGPGTRLTVT.

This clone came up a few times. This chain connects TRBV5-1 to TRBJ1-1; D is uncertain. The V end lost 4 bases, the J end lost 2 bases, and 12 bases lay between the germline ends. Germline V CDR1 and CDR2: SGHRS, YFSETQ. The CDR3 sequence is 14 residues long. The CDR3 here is CASSGQVENTEAFF. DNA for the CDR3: TGCGCCAGCAGCGGCCAGGTGGAAAACACTGAAGCTTTCTTT.

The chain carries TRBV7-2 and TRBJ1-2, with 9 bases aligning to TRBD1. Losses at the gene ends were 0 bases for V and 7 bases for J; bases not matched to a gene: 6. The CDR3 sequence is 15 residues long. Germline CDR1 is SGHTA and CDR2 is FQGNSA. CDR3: CASSLAGTGTGGYTF. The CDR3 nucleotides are TGTGCCAGCAGCTTAGCGGGGACAGGGACGGGTGGCTACACCTTC. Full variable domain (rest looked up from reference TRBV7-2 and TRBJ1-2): GAGVSQSPSNKVTEKGKDVELRCDPISGHTALYWYRQSLGQGLEFLIYFQGNSAPDKSGLPSDRFSAERTGGSVSTLTIQRTQQEDSAVYLCASSLAGTGTGGYTFGSGTRLTVV.

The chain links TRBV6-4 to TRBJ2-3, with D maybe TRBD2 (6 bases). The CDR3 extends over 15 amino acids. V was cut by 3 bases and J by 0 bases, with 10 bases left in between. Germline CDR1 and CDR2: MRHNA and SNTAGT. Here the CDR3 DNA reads TGTGCCAGCAGTGAGGGAAGCGGGAGCACAGATACGCAGTATTTT. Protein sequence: CASSEGSGSTDTQYF.

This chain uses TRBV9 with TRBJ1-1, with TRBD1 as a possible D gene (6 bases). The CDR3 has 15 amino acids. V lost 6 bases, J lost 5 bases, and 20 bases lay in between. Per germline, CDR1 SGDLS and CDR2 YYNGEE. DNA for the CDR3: TGTGCCAGCACCGGAGTATCAGGGGAAGGAACTGAAGCTTTCTTT. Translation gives CASTGVSGEGTEAFF.

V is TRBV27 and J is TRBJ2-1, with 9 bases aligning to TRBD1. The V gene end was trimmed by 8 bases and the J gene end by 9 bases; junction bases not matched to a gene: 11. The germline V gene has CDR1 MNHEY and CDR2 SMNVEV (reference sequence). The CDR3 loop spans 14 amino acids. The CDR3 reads CASLRDRESTEQFF. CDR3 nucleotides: TGTGCCAGCCTAAGGGACAGGGAATCCACTGAGCAGTTCTTC.

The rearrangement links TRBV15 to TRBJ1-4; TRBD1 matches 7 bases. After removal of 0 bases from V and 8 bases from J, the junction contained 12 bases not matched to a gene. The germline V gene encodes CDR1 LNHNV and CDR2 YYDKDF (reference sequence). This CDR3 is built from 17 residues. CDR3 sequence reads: CATSREGSGGGREKLFF. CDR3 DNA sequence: TGTGCCACCAGCAGAGAAGGAAGCGGAGGGGGCAGGGAAAAACTGTTTTTT.